The clone carrying this T cell receptor beta chain appeared a single time. The antigen is unknown. The data stem from a study of post-analysis software for immune sequencing data. Carried by the TCR beta cDNA libraries were unique molecular identifiers. Each CDR3 protein is one row after TCRdb ran MiXCR on the PCR reads. The profile shows under 650,000 distinct CDR3 sequences, roughly 46% of them singletons. The germline V and J ends were trimmed by 0 bases and 5 bases, with 8 bases remaining between them. This CDR3 has 13 residues. Germline assignment: CDR1 SGHDT and CDR2 YYEEEE. Regarding the study as a whole: When patients were compared with controls, about five TRBV segments were more frequent, TRBV5-6, TRBV5-1 and TRBV20-1 among them.

The chain uses TRBV5-6 and TRBJ1-1, with D unresolved. The TCR sequence derives from a girl between 10 and 17 years old with multiple sclerosis. Sequencing input: blood. CDR3 bases: TGTGCCAGCAGCTTGGGGTTCGGGACTGAAGCTTTCTTT. It is translated as CASSLGFGTEAFF. Full variable domain (rest looked up from reference TRBV5-6 and TRBJ1-1): DAGVTQSPTHLIKTRGQQVTLRCSPKSGHDTVSWYQQALGQGPQFIFQYYEEEERQRGNFPDRFSGHQFPNYSSELNVNALLLGDSALYLCASSLGFGTEAFFGQGTRLTVV.